The 11 T cell receptor beta chains in this list originate from one sample, sequenced in a study of control samples from healthy donors and cancer patients. Libraries were prepared by immunoSEQ multiplex PCR; TCRdb keeps only in-frame clonotypes and omits some of them. The sample includes 95,000 to 130,000 clones, around nine tenths of them seen just once. The sample consisted of blood. The receptor source for this set is a woman aged 65 to 85 in good health.

The chain has TRBV5-1 and TRBJ1-6, with D unresolved. V shed 4 bases and J shed 9 bases, with 8 bases lying between them. The germline V gene encodes CDR1 SGHRS and CDR2 YFSETQ. The CDR3 totals 12 residues. DNA for the CDR3: TGCGCCAGCAGCATCGGGCGTTCACCCCTCCACTTT. Translated, it gives CASSIGRSPLHF.

V usage is TRBV9 and J usage is TRBJ1-3; D is possibly TRBD1 (6 bases). In germline, CDR1 is SGDLS, CDR2 YYNGEE. This CDR3 is 16 amino acids long. V dropped 0 bases and J dropped 0 bases, with 10 bases sitting between them. CDR3: CASSVVDRPSGNTIYF. The CDR3 region has the DNA TGTGCCAGCAGCGTAGTCGACAGGCCCTCTGGAAACACCATATATTTT.

This chain links TRBV6-6 with TRBJ1-6; D might be TRBD1 (5 bases). Trimming pared 0 bases from V and 10 bases from J, leaving 16 bases between. CDR1 and CDR2 from the germline V gene are MNHNY and SVGAGI (reference sequence). The CDR3 contains 16 residues. CDR3 in DNA: TGTGCCAGCAGTTACTCGGGGGGGACGGTATGGTCACCCCTCCACTTT. Translated, it gives CASSYSGGTVWSPLHF.

This clone was counted only a few times. The chain has TRBV18 and TRBJ1-3; D may be TRBD1 (6 bases). Trimming took 5 bases from V and 0 from J, leaving 11 bases between them. This CDR3 has 15 amino acids. Germline values: CDR1 KGHSH, CDR2 LQKENI. The CDR3 protein is CASSAGQTSGNTIYF. CDR3 nucleotide sequence: TGTGCCAGCTCAGCTGGACAGACCTCTGGAAACACCATATATTTT.

The chain recombines TRBV11-2 with TRBJ1-1; no definite D call. The CDR3 length is 11 residues. V was pared by 2 bases and J by 11 bases, with 9 bases between. Germline CDR1 and CDR2: SGHAT and FQNNGV. For the CDR3, the DNA is TGTGCCAGCAGCTTATCCGGGCGGGCTTTCTTT. It yields the protein CASSLSGRAFF.

This rearrangement joins TRBV13 to TRBJ2-2, with TRBD1 matching over 9 bases. Germline trimming cut 4 bases from V and 4 bases from J; bases unmatched to any gene: 7. The CDR3 has 16 residues. Germline assignment: CDR1 PRHDT and CDR2 FYEKMQ (reference sequence). DNA of the CDR3: TGTGCCAGCAGCTCCAGGACAGGGGTGAGCACCGGGGAGCTGTTTTTT. Protein sequence: CASSSRTGVSTGELFF.

V and J are TRBV7-9 and TRBJ2-4; the match to TRBD1 covers 8 bases. Per germline, CDR1 SEHNR and CDR2 FQNEAQ (reference sequence). CDR3 length: 16 residues. J lost 0 bases, V lost 4 bases, and 5 bases had no gene match. CDR3 loop: CASSSVQGVAKNIQYF. DNA for the CDR3: TGTGCCAGCAGCTCGGTACAGGGGGTAGCCAAAAACATTCAGTACTTC. The full variable domain, rest sourced from reference TRBV7-9 and TRBJ2-4, is DTGVSQNPRHKITKRGQNVTFRCDPISEHNRLYWYRQTLGQGPEFLTYFQNEAQLEKSRLLSDRFSAERPKGSFSTLEIQRTEQGDSAMYLCASSSVQGVAKNIQYFGAGTRLSVL.

This chain links TRBV5-8 with TRBJ2-1, with D possibly being TRBD2 (5 bases). V was cut by 5 bases and J by 8 bases, with 14 bases left in between. This CDR3 spans 13 amino acids. The germline CDR1 and CDR2 sequences are SGHTS and YDEGEE. The DNA of the CDR3 is TGTGCCAGCAGGAGAGGGTTAAACCATGAGCAGTTCTTC. Translation gives CASRRGLNHEQFF. The full variable domain, rest sourced from reference TRBV5-8 and TRBJ2-1, is EAGVTQSPTHLIKTRGQQATLRCSPISGHTSVYWYQQALGLGLQFLLWYDEGEERNRGNFPPRFSGRQFPNYSSELNVNALELEDSALYLCASRRGLNHEQFFGPGTRLTVL.

This clone was observed once. This rearrangement joins TRBV7-8 to TRBJ2-7, with a possible D match to TRBD1 (5 bases). CDR3 length: 15 residues. Germline CDR1 and CDR2: SGHVS and FQNEAQ. V was clipped by 0 bases and J by 1 base, with 10 bases between them. This CDR3 is CASSLAVQASYEQYF. DNA for the CDR3: TGTGCCAGCAGCTTAGCGGTACAGGCGTCCTACGAGCAGTACTTC.

The rearrangement joins TRBV11-2 to TRBJ2-2, with TRBD2 matching over 7 bases. Germline V gene lookup returns CDR1 SGHAT and CDR2 FQNNGV. This CDR3 comprises 16 residues. V was clipped by 6 bases and J by 0 bases; unmatched bases: 7. The CDR3 region is CASRRGGNANTGELFF. The CDR3, as DNA: TGTGCCAGCAGACGGGGAGGGAACGCGAACACCGGGGAGCTGTTTTTT.

This clone was counted once. The rearrangement joins TRBV12-3 or TRBV12-4 to TRBJ1-1, with D unresolved. The V end was cut by 5 bases, the J end by 0 bases, with 7 bases between. The CDR3 is 13 amino acids. CDR3 region: CASSAELNTEAFF. The CDR3 nucleotides are TGTGCCAGCAGTGCAGAATTGAACACTGAAGCTTTCTTT.